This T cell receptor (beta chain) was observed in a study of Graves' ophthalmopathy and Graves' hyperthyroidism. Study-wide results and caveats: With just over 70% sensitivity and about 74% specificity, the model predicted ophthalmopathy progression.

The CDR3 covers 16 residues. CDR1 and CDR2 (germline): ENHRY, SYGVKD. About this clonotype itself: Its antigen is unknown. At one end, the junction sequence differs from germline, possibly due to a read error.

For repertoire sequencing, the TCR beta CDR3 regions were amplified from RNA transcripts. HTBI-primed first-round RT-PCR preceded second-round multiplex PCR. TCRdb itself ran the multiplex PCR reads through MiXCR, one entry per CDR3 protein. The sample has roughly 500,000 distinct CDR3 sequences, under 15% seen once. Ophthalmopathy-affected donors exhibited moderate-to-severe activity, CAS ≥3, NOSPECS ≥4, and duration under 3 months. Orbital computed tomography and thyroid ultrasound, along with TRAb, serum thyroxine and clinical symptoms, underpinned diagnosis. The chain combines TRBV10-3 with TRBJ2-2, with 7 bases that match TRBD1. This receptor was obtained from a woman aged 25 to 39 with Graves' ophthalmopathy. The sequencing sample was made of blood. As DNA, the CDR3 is TGTGCCATCAGTGGAGGGGGCCGCTTACTCACCGGGGAGCTGTGTTTT. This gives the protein CAISGGGRLLTGELCF.